The 13 T cell receptor beta chains in this list originate from one sample, sequenced in a study of CD8 T cells in Susac syndrome. After extraction with the RNeasy kit, roughly 0.5 to 1 ug of the RNA was reverse transcribed using random hexamers. TCRdb recomputed calls from the immunoSEQ multiplex PCR reads with MiXCR, one row per CDR3 protein. The sample lists 90,000 to 150,000 distinct CDR3 sequences, 92% occurring once. The sequencing sample was made of CD4+ T cells from PBMCs. These receptors were taken from a human donor in good health.

The rearrangement uses TRBV27 and TRBJ2-1, with D tentatively TRBD1 or TRBD2 (5 bases each). In germline, CDR1 is MNHEY, CDR2 SMNVEV (reference sequence). V lost 3 bases and J lost 5, with 17 bases in between. The CDR3 sequence is 16 residues long. The CDR3, as DNA: TGTGCCAGCAGTTTTGTCCGACAGAGACTACACAATGAGCAGTTCTTC. Residues: CASSFVRQRLHNEQFF.

This clonotype was seen only once. The chain uses TRBV6-2 or TRBV6-3 and TRBJ2-3; D gene unclear. From germline, CDR1 is MNHEY and CDR2 SVGEGT. CDR3 size: 15 residues. With 2 bases removed from V and 1 base from J, the gap between germline ends came to 10 bases. CDR3 nucleotides: TGTGCCAGCAGTTACGGCCAGAGTGGCACAGATACGCAGTATTTT. Amino acid sequence: CASSYGQSGTDTQYF.

The V call is TRBV7-2, the J call TRBJ2-3; D not resolved. The CDR3 spans 15 residues. Germline V lookup: CDR1 SGHTA, CDR2 FQGNSA. Trimming cost V 0 bases and J 4 bases, with 11 bases left between them. CDR3: CASSLAGTHPDTQYF. Written as DNA, the CDR3 is TGTGCCAGCAGCTTAGCGGGCACCCACCCAGATACGCAGTATTTT.

In nucleotides, the CDR3 is TGTGCCAGCAGCCAAAGGGAGAGGGGGGACGAGACCCAGTACTTC. This gives the protein CASSQRERGDETQYF. V is TRBV3-1 and J is TRBJ2-5, with D perhaps assigned TRBD1 or TRBD2 (6 bases each). Trimming left V 2 bases short and J 5 bases short, with 15 bases between. Per the germline V gene, CDR1 is LGHDT and CDR2 is YNNKEL (reference sequence). CDR3 length equals 15 residues.

On this clonotype itself: Germline is not matched at one junction end, which may reflect a read error. V usage is TRBV27 and J usage is TRBJ2-7, with a tentative D call TRBD1 (5 bases). The CDR3 has 15 residues. Germline V lookup: CDR1 MNHEY, CDR2 SMNVEV (reference sequence). The CDR3 protein is CASTPDRVAVNEQCF. The DNA of the CDR3 is TGTGCCAGCACCCCAGACAGAGTCGCGGTAAACGAGCAGTGCTTC.

The rearrangement joins TRBV20-1 to TRBJ2-7, with D possibly TRBD1 on 5 matching bases. Germline V lookup: CDR1 DFQATT, CDR2 SNEGSKA (reference sequence). V was clipped by 4 bases and J by 3 bases, with 13 bases between them. The CDR3 contains 13 residues. The CDR3 reads CSATPDRYYEQYF. CDR3 DNA: TGCAGTGCTACGCCCGACAGATACTACGAGCAGTACTTC.

This chain connects TRBV23-1 to TRBJ2-7, with D possibly matching TRBD2 (5 bases). TRBV23-1 is given ORF status, its function remaining uncertain. Trimming removed 0 bases from V and 6 bases from J, with 18 bases in between. The CDR3 is 16 amino acids. As DNA, the CDR3 is TGCGCCAGCAGTCAATCGGGCCAGGAGGCGTACTGCGAGCAGTACTTC. Translation: CASSQSGQEAYCEQYF.

The chain couples TRBV27 to TRBJ1-2; possibly TRBD1 for D (5 bases). The germline V and J ends were trimmed by 6 bases and 4 bases, with 21 bases remaining between them. From germline, CDR1 is MNHEY and CDR2 SMNVEV (reference sequence). The length of the CDR3 is 16 residues. DNA for the CDR3: TGTGCCAGCAGCCCCAGCCGGGGCGAGGGCGTCTATGGCTACACCTTC. Amino acid sequence: CASSPSRGEGVYGYTF.

V is TRBV7-6 and J is TRBJ2-5; D uncertain. CDR3 length: 14 residues. The germline V gene encodes CDR1 SGHVS and CDR2 FNYEAQ. V lost 0 bases and J lost 2, with 7 bases in between. CDR3 loop: CASSLAGRQETQYF. In nucleotides, the CDR3 is TGTGCCAGCAGCTTAGCTGGAAGACAAGAGACCCAGTACTTC.

The chain recombines TRBV7-2 with TRBJ2-2, with 8 bases lining up with TRBD2. Germline values: CDR1 SGHTA, CDR2 FQGNSA. The CDR3 runs to 15 residues. Losses at the gene ends were 5 bases for V and 6 bases for J; bases not matched to a gene: 8. The CDR3 loop reads CASSSGGALSGELFF. Written as DNA, the CDR3 is TGTGCCAGCAGCAGCGGGGGCGCTTTGTCCGGGGAGCTGTTTTTT.

The J gene is TRBJ2-2, the V gene TRBV5-6; the D is unclear. V lost 4 bases to trimming and J lost 8 bases, with 9 bases between them. The CDR3 covers 12 residues. CDR1 and CDR2 from the germline V gene are SGHDT and YYEEEE. The CDR3 DNA is TGTGCCAGCAGCCCCAGCGTGGGGGAGCTGTTTTTT. Residues: CASSPSVGELFF.

The CDR3 DNA reads as TGCGCCAGCCTCCTGGGCCCTAGCAATCAGCCCCAGCATTTT. It is translated as CASLLGPSNQPQHF. V and J are TRBV23-1 and TRBJ1-5; D ambiguous. TRBV23-1 is sorted into the ORF group, with uncertain function. V was shortened by 8 bases and J by 0 bases, with 11 bases between the two germline ends. The CDR3 is made up of 14 amino acids.

The chain couples TRBV19 to TRBJ2-5, with 7 nucleotides matching TRBD2. The ends lost 6 bases at V and 7 bases at J; junction bases unmatched: 14. The length of the CDR3 is 15 residues. CDR1 and CDR2 (germline): LNHDA, SQIVND (reference sequence). CDR3: CASREGLHPSRTQYF. The CDR3 bases are TGTGCCAGTAGAGAGGGACTACACCCGAGCCGGACCCAGTACTTC.